The following is a T cell receptor beta chain sequence with its context. The read terminates 3 residues before the CDR3 end, so the remaining end is supplied by the germline J gene. The CDR3 is 14 amino acids. Germline V gives CDR1 DFQATT, CDR2 SNEGSKA (reference sequence). V dropped 3 bases and J dropped 3; count of bases not matched to a gene: 8. The sample originates from a study of T cells in women clearing cervical HPV infection. Study summary: Controls gave blood once infection was undetectable; cases at lesion identification.

This table comes from immunoSEQ multiplex PCR, and its TCRdb copy is limited to in-frame clones, with some not included. The specimen's table records roughly 38,000 clones. Material for sequencing was blood buffy coat. This chain connects TRBV20-1 to TRBJ2-7; the match to TRBD2 covers 7 bases. This TCR derives from a woman aged 18 to 75 with a cervical HPV16 infection that either progressed to CIN3+ or cleared (not recorded which). The part of the CDR3 DNA that was read is TGCAGTGCTAGTATCTTATTAGCGGGCTACGAG. It specifies CSASILLAGYE. The full CDR3 protein reads CSASILLAGYEQYF.